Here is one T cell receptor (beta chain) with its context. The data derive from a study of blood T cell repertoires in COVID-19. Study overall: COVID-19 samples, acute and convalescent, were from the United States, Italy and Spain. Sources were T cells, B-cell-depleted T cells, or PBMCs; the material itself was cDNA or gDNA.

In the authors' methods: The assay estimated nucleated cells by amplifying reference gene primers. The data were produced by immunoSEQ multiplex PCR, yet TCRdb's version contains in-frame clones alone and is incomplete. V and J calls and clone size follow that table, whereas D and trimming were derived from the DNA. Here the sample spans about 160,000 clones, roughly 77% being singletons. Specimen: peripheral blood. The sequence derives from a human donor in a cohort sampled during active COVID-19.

The CDR3 DNA reads as TGTGCCAGTAGTATAGAAGGCGGGTCCTACGAGCAGTACTTC. It translates to CASSIEGGSYEQYF. The V call is TRBV19, the J call TRBJ2-7; D possibly corresponds to TRBD2 (5 bases). CDR3 length: 14 residues. CDR1 LNHDA and CDR2 SQIVND come from the germline V gene (reference sequence). The V and J ends lost 0 bases and 1 base respectively, with 7 bases between them. Together with reference TRBV19 and TRBJ2-7, the CDR3 gives the full variable domain: DGGITQSPKYLFRKEGQNVTLSCEQNLNHDAMYWYRQDPGQGLRLIYYSQIVNDFQKGDIAEGYSVSREKKESFPLTVTSAQKNPTAFYLCASSIEGGSYEQYFGPGTRLTVT.